This TCR beta chain was sequenced in a study of cytomegalovirus exposure and HLA in healthy donors. Primers included in the PCR were 60 Vbeta and 13 Jbeta primers. TCRdb's copy holds only in-frame clones and misses some; the assay was immunoSEQ multiplex PCR. The data show 150,000 to 200,000 clones, approximately 81% seen once. This clone was detected a few times. The antigen is unknown. The same CDR3 arises from other DNA sequences in this sample as well. Study-wide points: CMV antigen specificity of three CMV-associated chains was confirmed in vitro. Associated with cytomegalovirus, according to the listing, were 150 to 200 TCR beta chains. Analyses of presence/absence relied on an assumption of roughly uniform sequencing depth across donors.

This CDR3 is 17 amino acids long. V was shortened by 3 bases and J by 1 base, with 18 bases between the two germline ends. In germline, CDR1 is LGHNT, CDR2 FRNRAP. The clonotype was recovered from a man younger than 35 in good health and CMV-seronegative. The sequencing input was PBMCs. The gene calls are TRBV12-5 and TRBJ1-1; D gene ambiguous. CDR3 loop: CASGFHGGEARNTEAFF. CDR3 coding DNA: TGTGCTAGTGGTTTCCACGGAGGTGAAGCGAGGAACACTGAAGCTTTCTTT.